This section outlines one T cell receptor (beta chain) sequence together with its context. What it binds is unknown. CDR1 and CDR2 (germline): MNHEY, SVGEGT. This CDR3 comprises 15 residues. The V gene end was trimmed by 2 bases and the J gene end by 1 base; junction bases not matched to a gene: 5. The source of the sample is a study of CD8 T cells in ankylosing spondylitis. Overall study findings and caveats: A motif in TCR beta, a set of about 8 highly homologous variants, appeared characteristic of ankylosing spondylitis blood. Previous work reported some of these motif variants in the synovial fluid and blood of reactive arthritis.

As the method for making TCR beta libraries, quantitative 5'-RACE with molecular barcodes was used. TCRdb reanalysed the 5' RACE reads using MiXCR and keeps one entry per CDR3 protein. The sample gives roughly 180,000 distinct CDR3 sequences, 9.8% of which show up once; more than 12% is in the top ten. V is TRBV6-2 or TRBV6-3 and J is TRBJ2-7, with 7 bases lining up with TRBD2. The clonotype comes from a female donor with ankylosing spondylitis or in good health (not recorded which). What was sequenced was blood, either unsorted or a sorted T cell fraction (not recorded which). CDR3: CASSYQRDPSYEQYF. The CDR3 nucleotides read TGTGCCAGCAGTTACCAGCGGGACCCTTCCTACGAGCAGTACTTC.